This TCR beta chain was captured by sequencing in a study of cytomegalovirus exposure and HLA in healthy donors. Study-wide context: Of all 370 or so donors who were genotyped, around 79% belonged to the Caucasian-associated ancestry cluster. Study results and limitations: TCR beta chain V- and J-gene trimming was linked, in a later analysis, to a missense variant in DCLRE1C. An analysis was carried out later, and it reportedly showed fewer N-insertions in an Asian-associated ancestry cluster than the approximately 670-donor mean.

V was cut by 2 bases and J by 5 bases, with 9 bases left in between. There are 13 residues in the CDR3. The germline V gene encodes CDR1 LGHNT and CDR2 FRNRAP. 13 Jbeta primers and 60 Vbeta primers were used for the PCR. Clones were sequenced by immunoSEQ multiplex PCR, and TCRdb holds only the in-frame ones, with some missing. The table gives about 47,000 clones; the top ten clones make up roughly a sixth of it. Every donor was a healthy person donating bone marrow. As to this clone: Its antigen is unidentified.

V gene TRBV12-5 combines with J gene TRBJ1-1; D ambiguous. The sample consisted of PBMCs. This TCR was sampled from a male donor in good health and CMV-seronegative. The CDR3: CASGLSARTEAFF. In nucleotides, the CDR3 is TGTGCTAGTGGTTTGTCCGCTAGGACTGAAGCTTTCTTT.